Reported below is one T cell receptor (beta chain). What antigen it recognizes has not been identified. Base qualities are not provided; no much larger clone lies one nucleotide away. Distinct nucleotide sequences in the sample also encode this CDR3. Measured from the cysteine to the phenylalanine, the CDR3 is 13 residues long. Of the read, only the CDR3 DNA is kept; its 39 bases are in frame from base 1. Sequences LNHNV (CDR1) and YYDKDF (CDR2) are obtained from the germline V gene (reference sequence). The germline ends are 5 bases apart after V is trimmed by 0 bases and J by 2 bases. The High Capacity cDNA Reverse Transcription Kit was used to reverse transcribe all of the isolated RNA, meaning that expressed TCRB transcripts were what got sequenced. Deep immunoSEQ sequencing was performed on naive, central memory and regulatory T cell samples, with an average of about 4 million total reads per sample. After sorted cells were lysed in RLT buffer, RNA was extracted with DNase-treated RNeasy Micro or Mini kits, with the choice depending on cell number. To prevent cross-contamination, each cell subset was processed individually, whereas patient and healthy donor samples were processed jointly. Using the immunoSEQ multiplex PCR, TCRB sequences were amplified from cDNA into 87-bp fragments spanning the CDR3 region. Sequencing of the amplicons was performed on the Illumina HiSeq platform. In the authors' own workflow: PCR bias was computationally corrected using synthetic template baselines, reads within Hamming distance 2 were collapsed, and singletons that could not be merged were discarded. Reads were aligned against IMGT so that V, D and J genes, CDR3 length and insertions or deletions at six rearrangement sites could be assigned. Within each subset, clonotype counts were normalized to the number of sorted cells before true diversity and Gini coefficients were calculated with the tcR R package. Repertoire sharing was quantified using the overlap coefficient calculated on TCRB nucleotide sequences. As a proxy for the pre-selection repertoire, out-of-frame TCRB sequences from naive cells were analyzed. The clones in this table, taken by TCRdb from immuneACCESS, are in-frame only. Not every clone is retained; where verified, under half of the shortfall comes from an unresolved V gene, and the cause of the rest is unknown. That table supplies the V and J calls and clone size; D and trimming were determined from the DNA. The sample profile shows 350,000 to 450,000 clones; over 10% of them were found once. The top ten clones comprise over 0.008% of the sample.

From each donor, a single peripheral blood sample of 95 to 150 mL on average was drawn into heparinised tubes. Naive, central memory, regulatory and stem cell-like memory CD4+ T cells were sorted on a BD FACSAria II using a panel including CD45RO, CCR7, CD25, CD127, CD95 and CD27. A purity above 98% was achieved for all sorted populations. PBMCs were isolated right away by Lymphoprep density gradient centrifugation and were stained directly, without culture. So that batch effects would be minimized, each experiment stained and sorted samples in pairs, pairing one healthy donor with one patient. This sample is drawn from a study of beta chain features in type 1 diabetes listed by TCRdb under 2018. About the full investigation: No differences in mean age, gender distribution, total cell number or subset yield were found between patients and healthy donors. Regulatory and stem cell-like memory subsets were obtained from only 8 patients and about 8 healthy donors, while naive and central memory subsets were obtained from all 28 donors. A total of under 120,000,000 sorted cells were examined across all samples, and RNA yield correlated strongly with the number of cells per subset. In the study, TCRB repertoires of sorted circulating CD4+ T cell subsets from recently diagnosed type 1 diabetes patients were compared with those of matched healthy donors.

General findings and caveats noted by the study authors: Naive, central memory and regulatory TCRB repertoires appeared more similar among patients than among healthy donors. Because cDNA was sequenced instead of genomic DNA, activated cells with high expression could be over-represented, although the groups did not differ in activation or CD3 levels. Fewer insertions and more nucleotide deletions at VDJ recombination sites were observed in patients with type 1 diabetes, implying thymic rearrangement abnormalities. PCR may preferentially amplify shorter templates, but because patient and control samples were amplified and corrected together, any resulting skew would affect both groups equally. In all four CD4+ subsets, TCRB CDR3 length was moderately but significantly shorter in type 1 diabetes patients. Only small numbers of individuals were included in the HLA sub-analyses, which left unresolved whether HLA type had any influence on TCRB rearrangement.

This receptor was taken from a woman aged 18-35 years with type 1 diabetes. The chain links TRBV15 with TRBJ2-7, with the D gene not confidently named. Sequenced input: naive CD4+ T cells from blood. The sample's cell subset or site label is to be understood as: true naive CD4+ T cells. The CDR3 reads as follows: CATSRDPTYEQYF. Here is the DNA: TGTGCCACCAGCAGAGATCCCACCTACGAGCAGTACTTC. With all but the CDR3 taken from the reference TRBV15 and TRBJ2-7 genes, the full variable domain is: DAMVIQNPRYQVTQFGKPVTLSCSQTLNHNVMYWYQQKSSQAPKLLFHYYDKDFNNEADTPDNFQSRRPNTSFCFLDIRSPGLGDTAMYLCATSRDPTYEQYFGPGTRLTVT.